The 2 T cell receptor beta chains in this list originate from one sample, sequenced in a study of blood T cell repertoires in COVID-19. Sequencing was performed with immunoSEQ multiplex PCR; in TCRdb, only in-frame clones are kept and a portion is missing. The sample lists under 200,000 clones, about 88% seen once, with 7% to 8% in the top ten. The sequenced sample consisted of peripheral blood. The receptors derive from a woman of 80 years or more in a cohort sampled during active or convalescent COVID-19.

V usage is TRBV2 and J usage is TRBJ1-2; maybe TRBD1 (6 bases). This CDR3 spans 15 amino acids. Trimming removed 3 bases from V and 6 bases from J, with 17 bases in between. Germline values: CDR1 SNHLY, CDR2 FYNNEI. The chain's CDR3 is CASSESQGGGDGYTF. The CDR3 bases are TGTGCCAGCAGTGAGTCACAGGGTGGGGGAGATGGCTACACCTTC.

Here the CDR3 DNA reads TGTGCCAGCAGCCTCAAACCGAGGGAGGAGACCCAGTACTTC. This sequence encodes CASSLKPREETQYF. This chain uses TRBV5-5 with TRBJ2-5; D is possibly TRBD2 (5 bases). V shed 4 bases and J shed 5 bases, with 15 bases lying between them. Germline V gene lookup returns CDR1 SGHKS and CDR2 YYEKEE (reference sequence). The CDR3 loop spans 14 amino acids. The whole variable domain, remainder taken from reference TRBV5-5 and TRBJ2-5, is DAGVTQSPTHLIKTRGQQVTLRCSPISGHKSVSWYQQVLGQGPQFIFQYYEKEERGRGNFPDRFSARQFPNYSSELNVNALLLGDSALYLCASSLKPREETQYFGPGTRLLVL.